This TCR beta chain was identified during a study of blood T cell repertoires in COVID-19. Study-wide background: T cells, B-cell-depleted T cells, or PBMCs supplied cDNA or gDNA.

In its sample, this clone was seen once. Losses at the gene ends were 6 bases for V and 1 base for J; bases not matched to a gene: 8. CDR3 length equals 16 residues. Germline assignment: CDR1 SNHLY and CDR2 FYNNEI. Using immunoSEQ multiplex PCR, the repertoire was profiled, and TCRdb retains in-frame clones only, with some absent. The sample yields a few hundred thousand clones, around 83% seen once. The chain has TRBV2 and TRBJ2-3, with 9 bases identical to TRBD1. Material: peripheral blood. The sequence was obtained from a man aged 35-49 years who had recovered from COVID-19. The chain's CDR3 is CASRALGDRGTDTQYF. Here the CDR3 DNA reads TGTGCCAGCAGGGCTCTCGGGGACAGGGGCACAGATACGCAGTATTTT.